These 10 T cell receptor beta chains were sequenced from one sample in a study of PD-1 blockade in classical Hodgkin lymphoma. Documented time point: cycle 4 day 1 (C4D1), after 6 weeks of nivolumab. Relapse after autologous stem cell transplantation occurred in every patient, and brentuximab vedotin exposure varied. Only in-frame clones appear in the TCRdb table, and some are missing; sequencing was by immunoSEQ multiplex PCR. In the table there are approximately 25,000 clones, about two thirds of which are singletons. Material: peripheral blood mononuclear cells (PBMCs), obtained before the fourth cycle of nivolumab. Every receptor here comes from a human donor with classical Hodgkin lymphoma.

In its sample, this clone was seen once. The rearrangement uses TRBV27 and TRBJ1-2; TRBD1 might be the D (5 bases). The germline V gene has CDR1 MNHEY and CDR2 SMNVEV (reference sequence). Trimming removed 4 bases from V and 3 bases from J, with 18 bases in between. The CDR3 loop spans 16 amino acids. CDR3 region: CASSSSHGGEDYGYTF. CDR3 DNA: TGTGCCAGCAGTTCCTCTCATGGGGGGGAGGACTATGGCTACACCTTC.

The chain has TRBV10-3 and TRBJ1-5, with D possibly matching TRBD1 (5 bases). The CDR3 covers 15 residues. The V gene lost 11 bases and the J gene lost 0 bases, with 17 bases spanning the gap. The germline gives CDR1 ENHRY, CDR2 SYGVKD. The chain's CDR3 is CASKSGPDSNQPQHF. In DNA, the CDR3 is TGTGCCTCTAAATCGGGGCCGGATAGCAATCAGCCCCAGCATTTT.

The rearrangement links TRBV28 to TRBJ2-1; the match to TRBD2 covers 8 bases. CDR1 is MDHEN and CDR2 is SYDVKM in the germline V gene. The CDR3 totals 16 residues. The trim removed 5 bases at V and 2 bases at J, leaving 8 bases unmatched. CDR3 protein: CASSLIAGSTYNEQFF. CDR3 DNA sequence: TGTGCCAGCAGTCTAATAGCGGGGTCTACCTACAATGAGCAGTTCTTC.

This chain uses TRBV7-2 with TRBJ2-7; D uncertain. Germline V lookup: CDR1 SGHTA, CDR2 FQGNSA. The CDR3 is 12 residues long. With 1 base removed from V and 5 bases from J, the gap between germline ends came to 6 bases. The CDR3, as DNA: TGTGCCAGCAGCTTAGTGACCCACGAGCAGTACTTC. Translation gives CASSLVTHEQYF.

The J gene is TRBJ2-2, the V gene TRBV11-2, with D perhaps TRBD2 (6 bases). Trimming pared 6 bases from V and 6 bases from J, leaving 11 bases between. The CDR3 runs 13 residues. The germline gives CDR1 SGHAT, CDR2 FQNNGV. The CDR3 loop is CASSSPGAGELFF. The CDR3 DNA sequence: TGTGCCAGCAGTTCACCGGGGGCCGGGGAGCTGTTTTTT.

The V and J genes are TRBV20-1 and TRBJ2-4; D tentatively fits TRBD1 or TRBD2 (5 bases each). This CDR3 is built from 11 residues. V shed 4 bases and J shed 6 bases, with 7 bases lying between them. Germline-derived CDR1 and CDR2 are DFQATT and SNEGSKA (reference sequence). CDR3 protein: CSATGRNIQYF. Written as DNA, the CDR3 is TGCAGTGCTACAGGGAGAAACATTCAGTACTTC.

The rearrangement links TRBV7-3 to TRBJ2-3; D gene uncertain. The germline CDR1 and CDR2 sequences are SGHTA and FQGTGA. V lost 0 bases and J lost 3, with 10 bases in between. The CDR3 runs 15 residues. The CDR3 DNA follows: TGTGCCAGCAGCTTAACGGGAAGAGGTACAGATACGCAGTATTTT. Its translation is CASSLTGRGTDTQYF. Combining the CDR3 with reference TRBV7-3 and TRBJ2-3 gives the whole variable domain GAGVSQTPSNKVTEKGKYVELRCDPISGHTALYWYRQSLGQGPEFLIYFQGTGAADDSGLPNDRFFAVRPEGSVSTLKIQRTERGDSAVYLCASSLTGRGTDTQYFGPGTRLTVL.

This clone was seen once. The rearrangement links TRBV28 to TRBJ1-1; no clear D gene. Per the germline V gene, CDR1 is MDHEN and CDR2 is SYDVKM. The CDR3 runs to 15 residues. The germline V and J ends were trimmed by 6 bases and 1 base, with 15 bases remaining between them. The chain's CDR3 is CASRQALGSNTEAFF. The CDR3 DNA is TGTGCCAGCAGGCAGGCCCTCGGGTCGAACACTGAAGCTTTCTTT.

This clone was observed a handful of times. The chain uses TRBV7-2 and TRBJ2-7; TRBD1 matches 8 bases. J lost 5 bases, V lost 5 bases, and 5 bases had no gene match. Germline V lookup: CDR1 SGHTA, CDR2 FQGNSA. This CDR3 contains 13 residues. The CDR3 coding sequence is TGTGCCAGCAGCCGAAGGACAGGGAACGAGCAGTACTTC. Its translation is CASSRRTGNEQYF.

This clone was seen a handful of times. V gene TRBV6-1 combines with J gene TRBJ1-2, with D perhaps matching TRBD1 (5 bases). This CDR3 spans 13 amino acids. Germline assignment: CDR1 MNHNS and CDR2 SASEGT. V lost 7 bases and J 2 bases, leaving 11 bases between the germline ends. CDR3 region: CASTLTANYGYTF. The CDR3 DNA is TGTGCCAGCACCCTGACAGCGAACTATGGCTACACCTTC.